One sample yielded the 31 T cell receptor beta chains listed below, sequenced in a study of identical twins. TCRdb re-analysed the 5' RACE reads in MiXCR, keeping a single row per CDR3 protein. Of approximately 1.8 million distinct CDR3 sequences listed, 32% are singletons. Material: cord blood. These receptors were collected from a newborn girl in good health.

This clonotype occurred a few times. The chain carries TRBV27 and TRBJ1-5; maybe TRBD1 (6 bases). The germline V gene has CDR1 MNHEY and CDR2 SMNVEV (reference sequence). V lost 6 bases and J 0 bases, leaving 12 bases between the germline ends. The CDR3 covers 15 residues. DNA of the CDR3: TGTGCCAGCAGAAGGACAGCCTATAGCAATCAGCCCCAGCATTTT. This encodes CASRRTAYSNQPQHF.

A few counts support this clonotype. The rearrangement links TRBV12-5 to TRBJ2-1; D is perhaps TRBD2 (6 bases). The CDR3 has 15 amino acids. Germline V gives CDR1 LGHNT, CDR2 FRNRAP. Trimming pared 6 bases from V and 4 bases from J, leaving 16 bases between. The CDR3 nucleotides are TGTGCTAGTGGACCCCCCCTAGCGAGGTACAATGAGCAGTTCTTC. Translation: CASGPPLARYNEQFF.

This clonotype was counted between two and nine times. The CDR3 sequence: CSARYLGGIQYF. The DNA for the CDR3 is TGCAGTGCTAGGTATCTTGGGGGCATTCAGTACTTC. V and J are TRBV20-1 and TRBJ2-4; D might be TRBD1 or TRBD2, each matching 5 bases. CDR3 length: 12 residues. In germline, CDR1 is DFQATT, CDR2 SNEGSKA (reference sequence). Trimming left V 3 bases short and J 9 bases short, with 12 bases between.

The table lists this clonotype with a few counts. The CDR3 DNA sequence: TGTGCCAGCGCCGACAGGAGAAATCAGCCCCAGCATTTT. Its translation: CASADRRNQPQHF. The chain combines TRBV2 with TRBJ1-5, with D possibly TRBD1 on 6 matching bases. CDR1 SNHLY and CDR2 FYNNEI come from the germline V gene. The CDR3 totals 13 residues. V was pared by 8 bases and J by 4 bases, with 12 bases between.

This chain uses TRBV20-1 with TRBJ2-2; D might be TRBD2 (6 bases). Germline lookup yields CDR1 DFQATT and CDR2 SNEGSKA (reference sequence). V dropped 5 bases and J dropped 4 bases, with 14 bases sitting between them. The CDR3 has 14 residues. CDR3 residues: CSAPLGLFTGELFF. CDR3 DNA sequence: TGCAGTGCTCCTCTCGGACTATTCACCGGGGAGCTGTTTTTT.

The chain combines TRBV20-1 with TRBJ1-1; D gene ambiguous. V was shortened by 7 bases and J by 10 bases, with 16 bases between the two germline ends. Germline loops: CDR1 DFQATT, CDR2 SNEGSKA (reference sequence). The CDR3 sequence is 11 residues long. The CDR3 nucleotides read TGCAGTGTTCGGGAGGTCGCGGGAGCTTTCTTT. The encoded protein is CSVREVAGAFF.

This clonotype came up a few times. The genes are TRBV20-1 and TRBJ2-1; 8 nucleotides agree with TRBD2. Germline assignment: CDR1 DFQATT and CDR2 SNEGSKA (reference sequence). V shed 5 bases, J shed 4 bases, and the junction held 10 bases outside the gene matches. CDR3 length: 15 amino acids. CDR3 DNA sequence: TGCAGTGCTTCAACCCCGAGCGGGAGTTACAATGAGCAGTTCTTC. Protein: CSASTPSGSYNEQFF.

This clonotype has just a few counts. J is TRBJ1-1 and V is TRBV7-9; 7 bases are shared with TRBD1. The V segment lost 5 bases and the J segment 2 bases; nucleotides outside the gene matches: 11. The CDR3 loop spans 16 amino acids. Germline V CDR1 and CDR2: SEHNR, FQNEAQ (reference sequence). The CDR3 region has the DNA TGTGCCAGCAGCCTCGGGGGAGGGGGCTCTAACACTGAAGCTTTCTTT. The encoded protein is CASSLGGGGSNTEAFF.

The rearrangement joins TRBV27 to TRBJ2-7; TRBD1 might be the D (5 bases). Trimming left V 5 bases short and J 3 bases short, with 14 bases between. The V gene's germline CDR1 is MNHEY and CDR2 SMNVEV (reference sequence). This CDR3 has 14 amino acids. CDR3 region: CASSPQALGYEQYF. DNA of the CDR3: TGTGCCAGCAGTCCACAGGCACTCGGCTACGAGCAGTACTTC.

V usage is TRBV2 and J usage is TRBJ2-1, with D perhaps being TRBD1 or TRBD2 (5 bases each). This CDR3 is built from 10 residues. The V gene's germline CDR1 is SNHLY and CDR2 FYNNEI. Deletions cut 3 bases from V and 13 bases from J, with 7 bases between. The CDR3: CASSEGTQFF. The CDR3 DNA follows: TGTGCCAGCAGTGAGGGGACCCAGTTCTTC. Filled out from reference TRBV2 and TRBJ2-1, the complete variable domain reads EPEVTQTPSHQVTQMGQEVILRCVPISNHLYFYWYRQILGQKVEFLVSFYNNEISEKSEIFDDQFSVERPDGSNFTLKIRSTKLEDSAMYFCASSEGTQFFGPGTRLTVL.

This sequence joins TRBV5-1 and TRBJ2-3; 11 bases fit TRBD2. V dropped 1 base and J dropped 0; count of bases not matched to a gene: 10. Germline-derived CDR1 and CDR2 are SGHRS and YFSETQ. This CDR3 is 19 amino acids long. CDR3 loop: CASSLKGGLAVHSTDTQYF. The CDR3 DNA is TGCGCCAGCAGCTTGAAGGGGGGACTAGCGGTGCATAGCACAGATACGCAGTATTTT.

V usage is TRBV11-2 and J usage is TRBJ2-1; maybe TRBD2 (6 bases). This CDR3 spans 16 amino acids. Per the germline V gene, CDR1 is SGHAT and CDR2 is FQNNGV. Trimming removed 1 base from V and 6 bases from J, with 16 bases in between. The chain's CDR3 is CASSLVSGERRNEQFF. The CDR3 coding sequence is TGTGCCAGCAGCTTAGTGTCGGGGGAGCGCCGCAATGAGCAGTTCTTC.

The chain carries TRBV3-1 and TRBJ2-3, with TRBD2 matching 9 bases. The CDR3 extends over 19 amino acids. Trimming cost V 1 base and J 0 bases; bases outside gene matches: 11. Germline lookup yields CDR1 LGHDT and CDR2 YNNKEL (reference sequence). The CDR3: CASSQGVAGGHISTDTQYF. The CDR3 coding sequence is TGTGCCAGCAGCCAAGGGGTCGCGGGGGGGCACATTAGCACAGATACGCAGTATTTT.

For this clonotype: Just one base apart from a much larger clone, this may be a read error. The chain is built from TRBV9 and TRBJ1-1, with 7 bases identical to TRBD1. The CDR3 is 14 residues long. With V trimmed by 0 bases and J by 4 bases, 3 bases remained unmatched. The germline V gene has CDR1 SGDLS and CDR2 YYNGEE. The CDR3 bases are TGTGCCAGCAGCGTAGGGTCAGGGGGCACTGAAGCTTTCTTT. Translated: CASSVGSGGTEAFF.

This clonotype was detected only once. Since a much larger clone is just one base distant, this may be a read error. This chain links TRBV29-1 with TRBJ2-1; TRBD1 agrees at 7 bases. Germline-derived CDR1 and CDR2 are SQVTM and ANQGSEA. The CDR3 contains 12 residues. The CDR3 nucleotides are TGCAGCGTGAAACAGGGGTACAATGAGCAGTCCTTC. Translating gives CSVKQGYNEQSF.

V and J are TRBV18 and TRBJ2-2; 8 nucleotides line up with TRBD1. The V segment lost 3 bases and the J segment 0 bases; nucleotides outside the gene matches: 3. The CDR3 has 16 amino acids. In germline, CDR1 is KGHSH, CDR2 LQKENI. The CDR3 is CASSPDRVANTGELFF. DNA of the CDR3: TGTGCCAGCTCACCGGACAGGGTTGCGAACACCGGGGAGCTGTTTTTT.

The sample holds one count of this clonotype. The V and J genes are TRBV2 and TRBJ1-2; D is uncertain. Trimming removed 6 bases from V and 4 bases from J, with 12 bases in between. Germline-derived CDR1 and CDR2 are SNHLY and FYNNEI. This CDR3 has 13 residues. The CDR3 is CASSADISYGYTF. The CDR3 DNA reads as TGTGCCAGCAGCGCCGACATTAGCTATGGCTACACCTTC.

V gene TRBV5-6 combines with J gene TRBJ1-4, with 8 bases matching TRBD1. The CDR3 totals 15 residues. Germline V gene sequence: CDR1 SGHDT, CDR2 YYEEEE. Germline trimming cut 2 bases from V and 4 bases from J; bases unmatched to any gene: 4. The CDR3 region is CASSFRGQVNEKLFF. CDR3 in DNA: TGTGCCAGCAGCTTTAGGGGACAGGTTAATGAAAAACTGTTTTTT.

V gene TRBV7-2 combines with J gene TRBJ2-3, with a possible D match to TRBD2 (6 bases). Germline V gene sequence: CDR1 SGHTA, CDR2 FQGNSA. This CDR3 contains 13 residues. V was clipped by 6 bases and J by 4 bases, with 11 bases between them. The CDR3 DNA reads TGTGCCAGCAGACGGAGGGCTCCAGATACGCAGTATTTT. Amino acids: CASRRRAPDTQYF.

This clonotype was detected only a few times. This chain links TRBV5-1 with TRBJ2-3; TRBD1 or TRBD2 may be the D gene (5 bases each). This CDR3 spans 15 amino acids. The ends were cut back, 7 bases at V and 2 bases at J, with 17 bases in the middle. The germline gives CDR1 SGHRS, CDR2 YFSETQ. CDR3 protein: CASGRDPRPTDTQYF. CDR3 in DNA: TGCGCCAGCGGAAGGGACCCTCGGCCCACAGATACGCAGTATTTT.

V gene TRBV7-9 combines with J gene TRBJ1-1, with TRBD1 matching 9 bases. Trimming at V came to 1 base and at J to 0 bases, leaving 9 bases not matched to a gene. Germline V gene data show CDR1 as SEHNR and CDR2 as FQNEAQ (reference sequence). The CDR3 runs 18 residues. CDR3 region: CASSLDPGTGKVNTEAFF. The CDR3 region has the DNA TGTGCCAGCAGCTTAGATCCCGGGACAGGGAAGGTGAACACTGAAGCTTTCTTT.

To note about this clonotype: Since a much larger clone is just one base distant, this may be a read error. In DNA, the CDR3 is TGTGCCAGCAGCCAGAGACCAGCGGGAGGATTCTGGTACGAGCAGTACTTC. Translation: CASSQRPAGGFWYEQYF. The rearrangement uses TRBV4-2 and TRBJ2-7, with 9 positions matching TRBD2. Per germline, CDR1 LGHNA and CDR2 YNFKEQ. J lost 4 bases, V lost 3 bases, and 13 bases had no gene match. There are 17 residues in the CDR3.

This rearrangement joins TRBV29-1 to TRBJ1-4; 7 nucleotides align to TRBD1. CDR3 length equals 13 residues. Trimming cost V 4 bases and J 10 bases; bases outside gene matches: 9. CDR1 is SQVTM and CDR2 is ANQGSEA in the germline V gene. The CDR3 sequence is CSVATGAWRKLFF. The CDR3 bases are TGCAGCGTTGCCACAGGGGCGTGGAGAAAACTGTTTTTT.

The rearrangement links TRBV4-1 to TRBJ2-7; 8 positions match TRBD2. V lost 2 bases, J lost 4 bases, and 10 bases stayed unmatched. Germline CDR1 reads MGHRA; CDR2 reads YSYEKL. The CDR3 runs to 16 residues. The DNA for the CDR3 is TGCGCCAGCAGCCAACTACCCGGGACTAGATCGTACGAGCAGTACTTC. Encoded protein: CASSQLPGTRSYEQYF.

The chain uses TRBV29-1 and TRBJ2-1, with a possible D match to TRBD1 (5 bases). The germline CDR1 and CDR2 sequences are SQVTM and ANQGSEA. This CDR3 has 12 residues. Trimming shortened V by 1 base and J by 13 bases, and 14 bases separated the two germline ends. The CDR3 coding sequence is TGCAGCGTTGAAGTGACAGAAGAGACCCAGTTCTTC. Its protein is CSVEVTEETQFF.

CDR3 region: CASSFGDRGRTDTQYF. The CDR3 DNA sequence: TGTGCCAGCAGTTTTGGGGACAGGGGGCGCACAGATACGCAGTATTTT. The rearrangement uses TRBV28 and TRBJ2-3; TRBD1 matches at 12 bases. Germline-derived CDR1 and CDR2 are MDHEN and SYDVKM. The CDR3 totals 16 residues. Germline trimming cut 3 bases from V and 1 base from J; bases unmatched to any gene: 2.

V gene TRBV9 combines with J gene TRBJ1-5, with a possible D match to TRBD1 (5 bases). V lost 0 bases to trimming and J lost 0 bases, with 16 bases between them. CDR3 length: 18 amino acids. CDR1 and CDR2 (germline): SGDLS, YYNGEE. The CDR3 nucleotides are TGTGCCAGCAGCGTAGGGCCGGGGGGGTACCATAGCAATCAGCCCCAGCATTTT. It specifies CASSVGPGGYHSNQPQHF.

This clonotype has more than one count but fewer than ten. The J gene is TRBJ2-3, the V gene TRBV7-2; D unclear. The germline V gene encodes CDR1 SGHTA and CDR2 FQGNSA. This CDR3 has 14 amino acids. V lost 5 bases, J lost 1 base, and 10 bases lay in between. This chain's CDR3 is CASSTHRGTDTQYF. In DNA, the CDR3 is TGTGCCAGCAGCACCCATAGGGGCACAGATACGCAGTATTTT.

The gene calls are TRBV3-1 and TRBJ2-2, with a weak D call TRBD2 (5 bases). Germline CDR1 LGHDT, CDR2 YNNKEL (reference sequence). This CDR3 comprises 15 residues. V dropped 1 base and J dropped 7 bases, with 13 bases sitting between them. This CDR3 reads CASSQAVGVGGELFF. For the CDR3, the DNA is TGTGCCAGCAGCCAAGCGGTGGGAGTAGGCGGGGAGCTGTTTTTT.

The J gene is TRBJ2-1, the V gene TRBV3-1; 13 nucleotides match TRBD2. V shed 6 bases and J 9 bases; nucleotides not matched to a gene: 8. CDR1 is LGHDT and CDR2 is YNNKEL in the germline V gene (reference sequence). This CDR3 contains 15 residues. The chain's CDR3 is CASRTLAGGPGEQFF. For the CDR3, the DNA is TGTGCCAGCAGGACACTAGCGGGGGGGCCCGGTGAGCAGTTCTTC.

This clonotype was counted a few times. The chain carries TRBV5-1 and TRBJ2-7; D gene ambiguous. Germline lookup yields CDR1 SGHRS and CDR2 YFSETQ. Trimming cost V 0 bases and J 1 base, with 14 bases left between them. This CDR3 comprises 16 residues. The CDR3 spells CASSLDSESRSYEQYF. As DNA, the CDR3 is TGCGCCAGCAGCTTGGATAGTGAGTCGAGATCCTACGAGCAGTACTTC. Supplemented by reference TRBV5-1 and TRBJ2-7, the full variable domain reads KAGVTQTPRYLIKTRGQQVTLSCSPISGHRSVSWYQQTPGQGLQFLFEYFSETQRNKGNFPGRFSGRQFSNSRSEMNVSTLELGDSALYLCASSLDSESRSYEQYFGPGTRLTVT.